The clone carrying this T cell receptor beta chain was seen more than once but under ten times. Its target is unknown. These data come from a study of T cells after yellow fever vaccination. Points from the study as a whole: By day 5 rather than day 15, the secondary response had peaked, though it was weaker. Post-booster repertoires again held most primary-vaccination clones (approximately 96% CD4, 85% to 90% CD8). Among all clonotypes, a small share was observed in both CD4 and CD8 compartments.

The 5'RACE template-switching step produced TCR cDNA and added a universal primer site and UMIs. From the 5' RACE reads, TCRdb called clonotypes with MiXCR, one entry per CDR3 protein. The data show hundreds of thousands of distinct CDR3 sequences, about a sixth seen once. CDR3 size: 13 residues. The germline V and J ends were trimmed by 3 bases and 2 bases, with 5 bases remaining between them. Germline lookup yields CDR1 MNHEY and CDR2 SMNVEV (reference sequence). Sequences were derived from PBMCs, sampled 4 to 6 days after the first yellow fever vaccination. This clonotype originated in a man aged 18 to 30 who received the YFV17D yellow fever vaccine. The genes are TRBV27 and TRBJ1-5; D gene ambiguous. CDR3 amino acids: CASSFWGNQPQHF. CDR3 DNA sequence: TGTGCCAGCAGTTTCTGGGGCAATCAGCCCCAGCATTTT.